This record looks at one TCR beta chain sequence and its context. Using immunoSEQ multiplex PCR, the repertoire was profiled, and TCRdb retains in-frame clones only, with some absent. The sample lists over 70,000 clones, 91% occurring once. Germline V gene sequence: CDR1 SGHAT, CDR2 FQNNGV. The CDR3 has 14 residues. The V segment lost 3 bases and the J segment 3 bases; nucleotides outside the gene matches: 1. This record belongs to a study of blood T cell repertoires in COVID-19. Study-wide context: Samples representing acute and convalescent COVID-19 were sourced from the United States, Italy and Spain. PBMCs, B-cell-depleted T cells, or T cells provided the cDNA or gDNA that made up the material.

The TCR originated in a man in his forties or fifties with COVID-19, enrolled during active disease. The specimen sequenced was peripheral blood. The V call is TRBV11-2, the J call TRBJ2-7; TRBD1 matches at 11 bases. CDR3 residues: CASSLGQGGYEQYF. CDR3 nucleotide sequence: TGTGCCAGCAGCTTGGGACAGGGGGGCTACGAGCAGTACTTC.